This record looks at one TCR beta chain sequence and its context. These data are taken from a study of Graves' ophthalmopathy and Graves' hyperthyroidism. Germline V gene lookup returns CDR1 SEHNR and CDR2 FQNEAQ (reference sequence). The CDR3 consists of 16 residues. The hyperthyroidism patients, aged 18 to 65, had been newly diagnosed, with under 2 months' duration. RNA served as the template for amplifying TCR beta CDR3 regions. The first round was an RT-PCR with HTBI primers, and the second round was a multiplex PCR. TCRdb fed the multiplex PCR reads into MiXCR, producing one record per CDR3 protein. This table holds 560,000 or so distinct CDR3 sequences, approximately 37% found once.

Sequenced input: peripheral blood or thyroid tissue (not recorded which). The chain recombines TRBV7-9 with TRBJ2-7; TRBD2 aligns across 7 bases. The end of the DNA aligns better with TRBJ2-1, so the J call may be wrong. The clonotype comes from an adult man with Graves' hyperthyroidism. DNA for the CDR3: TGTGCCACCGGGCGGAACTCGGCGGGAGCGGACAATGAGCAGTTCTTC. Translated: CATGRNSAGADNEQFF.